The 19 T cell receptor beta chains below all came from one sample that was sequenced in a study of blood T cell repertoires in COVID-19. Sequencing was performed with immunoSEQ multiplex PCR; in TCRdb, only in-frame clones are kept and a portion is missing. The repertoire consists of about 97,000 clones, with 70% to 90% occurring once and the leading ten covering 3%. The source material was peripheral blood. The receptors derive from a man between 50 and 59 years old with active or convalescent COVID-19.

The V gene is TRBV7-2, the J gene TRBJ2-3, with D possibly TRBD2 on 6 matching bases. The CDR3 contains 13 residues. V was clipped by 5 bases and J by 11 bases, with 17 bases between them. CDR1 and CDR2 from the germline V gene are SGHTA and FQGNSA. CDR3 DNA sequence: TGTGCCAGCAGCGCGGGGAATAGCGAGAGGCAGTATTTT. It specifies CASSAGNSERQYF.

J is TRBJ2-1 and V is TRBV30, with a weak D call TRBD1 (5 bases). Trimming pared 2 bases from V and 0 bases from J, leaving 11 bases between. Germline V gives CDR1 GTSNPN, CDR2 SVGIG (reference sequence). This CDR3 contains 15 residues. CDR3 amino acids: CAWSLGQVSYNEQFF. The CDR3 region has the DNA TGTGCCTGGAGTCTCGGACAAGTCTCCTACAATGAGCAGTTCTTC.

The chain has TRBV7-8 and TRBJ2-7; 11 bases are shared with TRBD2. The length of the CDR3 is 15 residues. Germline V CDR1 and CDR2: SGHVS, FQNEAQ. Germline trimming cut 1 base from V and 5 bases from J; bases unmatched to any gene: 4. In DNA form, the CDR3 reads TGTGCCAGCAGCTTAGAAGGGACTAGCGGCAACGAGCAGTACTTC. Its protein is CASSLEGTSGNEQYF.

The J gene is TRBJ2-7, the V gene TRBV20-1; D uncertain. Germline CDR1 is DFQATT and CDR2 is SNEGSKA (reference sequence). V was pared by 3 bases and J by 1 base, with 10 bases between. The CDR3 spans 13 residues. The CDR3 sequence is CSASALNSYEQYV. The DNA for the CDR3 is TGCAGTGCTAGTGCGTTAAATTCCTACGAGCAGTACGTC.

This clone is a singleton in its sample. The chain uses TRBV5-1 and TRBJ2-6, with no clear D. Trimming removed 4 bases from V and 0 bases from J, with 11 bases in between. CDR3 length: 16 amino acids. Germline CDR1 reads SGHRS; CDR2 reads YFSETQ. CDR3 protein: CASSQQSSSGANVLTF. CDR3 sequence (DNA): TGCGCCAGCAGCCAACAGTCCAGCTCTGGGGCCAACGTCCTGACTTTC.

The rearrangement links TRBV6-5 to TRBJ2-1; 8 bases align to TRBD2. V dropped 5 bases and J dropped 4; count of bases not matched to a gene: 7. From germline, CDR1 is MNHEY and CDR2 SVGAGI. The CDR3 is made up of 15 amino acids. This chain's CDR3 is CASSPRAGGYNEQFF. The CDR3 region has the DNA TGTGCCAGCAGTCCCAGGGCGGGGGGATACAATGAGCAGTTCTTC.

The rearrangement joins TRBV27 to TRBJ1-2, with D perhaps TRBD1 (5 bases). This CDR3 is 12 amino acids long. Germline V gives CDR1 MNHEY, CDR2 SMNVEV (reference sequence). Trimming removed 6 bases at V and 8 bases at J, with 13 bases between. CDR3 coding DNA: TGTGCCAGCAGAGCCGACAGTTGGGGCTACACCTTC. Its protein is CASRADSWGYTF.

CDR3 nucleotides: TGTGCCAGCAGTAGAAGCGGGGCCGACTACGAGCAGTACTTC. It yields the protein CASSRSGADYEQYF. The chain employs TRBV6-2 or TRBV6-3 and TRBJ2-7; TRBD2 aligns across 7 bases. The CDR3 has 14 amino acids. V was pared by 5 bases and J by 3 bases, with 7 bases of the junction left unmatched. Germline V gene lookup returns CDR1 MNHEY and CDR2 SVGEGT.

The rearrangement uses TRBV12-5 and TRBJ2-5, with D possibly TRBD2 on 5 matching bases. The CDR3 sequence is 15 residues long. Germline V gene lookup returns CDR1 LGHNT and CDR2 FRNRAP. Trimming stripped 1 base from V and 1 base from J, with 10 bases between. CDR3 sequence reads: CASGLGTGIQETQYF. The CDR3 DNA reads as TGTGCTAGTGGTTTGGGAACCGGGATCCAAGAGACCCAGTACTTC.

The chain carries TRBV7-2 and TRBJ1-6, with 7 bases that match TRBD1. The CDR3 loop spans 13 amino acids. The V segment lost 7 bases and the J segment 10 bases; nucleotides outside the gene matches: 7. CDR1 and CDR2 (germline): SGHTA, FQGNSA. This chain's CDR3 is CASKGQGESPLHF. The CDR3 nucleotides are TGTGCCAGCAAGGGGCAGGGGGAATCACCCCTCCACTTT.

The chain recombines TRBV28 with TRBJ2-5; D uncertain. This CDR3 comprises 14 residues. V lost 5 bases, J lost 4 bases, and 14 bases lay in between. Germline CDR1 is MDHEN and CDR2 is SYDVKM. CDR3 in DNA: TGTGCCAGCAGTGAATCCCCTACGGGAGAGACCCAGTACTTC. Protein product: CASSESPTGETQYF.

This clone was recorded only once. The chain has TRBV2 and TRBJ2-5; possible D gene TRBD2, 5 bases. CDR3 length equals 14 residues. Trimming removed 3 bases at V and 2 bases at J, with 10 bases between. In germline, CDR1 is SNHLY, CDR2 FYNNEI. CDR3 protein: CASSEDSGQETQYF. Here the CDR3 DNA reads TGTGCCAGCAGTGAGGATTCGGGGCAAGAGACCCAGTACTTC.

This clone was detected only once. The CDR3 nucleotides are TGCGCCAGCAGCCCGGGACAGAACACTGAAGCTTTCTTT. Its protein is CASSPGQNTEAFF. This rearrangement joins TRBV4-1 to TRBJ1-1; a possible D gene is TRBD1 (6 bases). V was cut by 4 bases and J by 1 base, with 7 bases left in between. This CDR3 spans 13 amino acids. Germline CDR1 and CDR2: MGHRA and YSYEKL.

The chain recombines TRBV29-1 with TRBJ2-7, with D perhaps TRBD1 (7 bases). Trimming pared 3 bases from V and 4 bases from J, leaving 16 bases between. The germline V gene encodes CDR1 SQVTM and CDR2 ANQGSEA. The CDR3 has 14 amino acids. CDR3 protein: CSVDGGRGVYEQYF. DNA of the CDR3: TGCAGCGTTGACGGTGGCAGGGGGGTATACGAGCAGTACTTC.

The chain is built from TRBV2 and TRBJ2-5, with a tentative D call TRBD2 (7 bases). V shed 1 base and J shed 5 bases, with 14 bases lying between them. CDR3 length equals 15 residues. Germline V gene data show CDR1 as SNHLY and CDR2 as FYNNEI. DNA of the CDR3: TGTGCCAGCAGTGAAGATCCGGGGGGCGGGGAGACCCAGTACTTC. Its protein product is CASSEDPGGGETQYF.

This chain connects TRBV7-2 to TRBJ2-1; D gene ambiguous. The length of the CDR3 is 15 residues. Germline V gene data show CDR1 as SGHTA and CDR2 as FQGNSA. V was cut by 1 base and J by 5 bases, with 12 bases left in between. CDR3 DNA sequence: TGTGCCAGCAGCTTAGTGGTCAATTCGGACAATGAGCAGTTCTTC. Amino acids: CASSLVVNSDNEQFF.

V gene TRBV19 combines with J gene TRBJ2-3, with D possibly TRBD2 on 5 matching bases. The CDR3 runs to 15 residues. CDR1 is LNHDA and CDR2 is SQIVND in the germline V gene (reference sequence). Trimming left V 6 bases short and J 1 base short, with 14 bases between. The CDR3 sequence is CASSPSTGGTDTQYF. CDR3 DNA sequence: TGTGCCAGTAGCCCCAGTACCGGGGGCACAGATACGCAGTATTTT.

The chain recombines TRBV20-1 with TRBJ1-2; D uncertain. V shed 3 bases and J shed 8 bases, with 16 bases lying between them. The germline gives CDR1 DFQATT, CDR2 SNEGSKA (reference sequence). This CDR3 comprises 13 residues. CDR3 in amino acids: CSASSGEGVGYTF. The CDR3 DNA reads TGCAGTGCTAGTTCCGGGGAGGGTGTGGGCTACACCTTC.

This sequence joins TRBV10-3 and TRBJ2-3; TRBD2 aligns across 7 bases. The CDR3 consists of 15 residues. The germline V gene has CDR1 ENHRY and CDR2 SYGVKD. V was clipped by 0 bases and J by 5 bases; unmatched bases: 5. The CDR3 sequence: CAISESSGAQDTQYF. CDR3 bases: TGTGCCATCAGTGAGTCAAGCGGGGCTCAAGATACGCAGTATTTT.